The 24 T cell receptor beta chains presented below share a single source sample, sequenced in a study of CDR3 diversity in severe acne. Each CDR3 protein gets one entry after TCRdb re-called the PCR reads with MiXCR. The sample has approximately 80,000 distinct CDR3 sequences; 45% to 55% are singletons. The sample was blood. Receptors were obtained from a male donor in good health, without acne.

The chain carries TRBV20-1 and TRBJ1-2; D gene ambiguous. This CDR3 is 13 amino acids long. Trimming took 1 base from V and 4 from J, leaving 10 bases between them. Per germline, CDR1 DFQATT and CDR2 SNEGSKA (reference sequence). For the CDR3, the DNA is TGCAGTGCTAGAGCTGCGGAGAGCTATGGCTACACCTTC. Translating it yields CSARAAESYGYTF.

This rearrangement joins TRBV20-1 to TRBJ1-2; tentative D call: TRBD1 (5 bases). Per germline, CDR1 DFQATT and CDR2 SNEGSKA (reference sequence). This CDR3 is built from 15 residues. Trimming stripped 2 bases from V and 2 bases from J, with 15 bases between. CDR3 nucleotides: TGCAGTGCTAGACGGGGACTAGCGGGGAACTATGGCTACACCTTC. Its protein is CSARRGLAGNYGYTF.

This clonotype occurred once. The junction does not match germline at one end; this may be a read error. The DNA for the CDR3 is TGTGCCAGCAGCTTGGGGGGTGGGGGTTGCGAGCAGTACTTC. As protein: CASSLGGGGCEQYF. V and J are TRBV5-1 and TRBJ2-7, with D possibly TRBD2 on 6 matching bases. The CDR3 is 14 amino acids. Germline V lookup: CDR1 SGHRS, CDR2 YFSETQ. Full variable domain (rest looked up from reference TRBV5-1 and TRBJ2-7): KAGVTQTPRYLIKTRGQQVTLSCSPISGHRSVSWYQQTPGQGLQFLFEYFSETQRNKGNFPGRFSGRQFSNSRSEMNVSTLELGDSALYLCASSLGGGGCEQYFGPGTRLTVT.

The chain is built from TRBV6-5 and TRBJ1-1; 9 bases map to TRBD1. Trimming took 5 bases from V and 5 from J; bases not matched to a gene: 9. From germline, CDR1 is MNHEY and CDR2 SVGAGI. The CDR3 spans 15 residues. The DNA for the CDR3 is TGTGCCAGCAGTGAATGGGGGACAGGGCGGACTGAAGCTTTCTTT. The encoded protein is CASSEWGTGRTEAFF.

The J gene is TRBJ1-6, the V gene TRBV10-3, with D perhaps matching TRBD1 (5 bases). This CDR3 contains 10 residues. V was pared by 11 bases and J by 9 bases, with 8 bases between. Germline values: CDR1 ENHRY, CDR2 SYGVKD. CDR3 in amino acids: CAAGGSPLHF. The CDR3 coding sequence is TGTGCCGCCGGGGGTTCACCCCTCCACTTT.

Only a few counts were recorded for this clonotype. The V and J genes are TRBV19 and TRBJ1-2; a weak D match, TRBD1 (5 bases). V was cut by 4 bases and J by 6 bases, with 18 bases left in between. Germline CDR1 and CDR2: LNHDA and SQIVND (reference sequence). The CDR3 is 15 amino acids. The CDR3 DNA reads TGTGCCAGTAGTACAACAGGAGCATCACTGAATGGCTACACCTTC. As protein: CASSTTGASLNGYTF. The full variable domain, completed using reference TRBV19 and TRBJ1-2, is DGGITQSPKYLFRKEGQNVTLSCEQNLNHDAMYWYRQDPGQGLRLIYYSQIVNDFQKGDIAEGYSVSREKKESFPLTVTSAQKNPTAFYLCASSTTGASLNGYTFGSGTRLTVV.

There are a few counts of this clonotype. This chain joins TRBV19 and TRBJ2-7; D may be TRBD2 (5 bases). V lost 3 bases to trimming and J lost 5 bases, with 17 bases between them. The length of the CDR3 is 15 residues. Germline lookup yields CDR1 LNHDA and CDR2 SQIVND (reference sequence). The CDR3 region has the DNA TGTGCCAGTAGTATTGGGCGGAGGTCGACCGACGAGCAGTACTTC. Translation gives CASSIGRRSTDEQYF.

This clonotype has more than one count but fewer than ten. V gene TRBV7-9 combines with J gene TRBJ1-1, with unresolved D. The V gene's germline CDR1 is SEHNR and CDR2 FQNEAQ (reference sequence). The CDR3 extends over 12 amino acids. V gave up 5 bases and J gave up 7 bases, with 11 bases separating them. The CDR3 is CASSPPAREAFF. The CDR3 DNA reads as TGTGCCAGCAGCCCACCTGCCCGTGAAGCTTTCTTT.

The chain employs TRBV2 and TRBJ2-7; TRBD1 matches 9 bases. The CDR3 is made up of 16 amino acids. V was pared by 6 bases and J by 3 bases, with 12 bases of the junction left unmatched. Germline values: CDR1 SNHLY, CDR2 FYNNEI. In DNA, the CDR3 is TGTGCCAGCAGCCTAGACTCTGACAGGGGGATCTACGAGCAGTACTTC. Amino acid sequence: CASSLDSDRGIYEQYF.

This clonotype was seen a few times. The CDR3 DNA reads as TGTGCCAGCCAATTCACTGGCGAGCAGTACTTC. Residues: CASQFTGEQYF. The V and J genes are TRBV6-6 and TRBJ2-7; unclear D gene. V lost 8 bases, J lost 6 bases, and 11 bases lay in between. CDR3 size: 11 residues. Germline CDR1 MNHNY, CDR2 SVGAGI (reference sequence).

This clonotype has a count of ten or more. CDR3 nucleotide sequence: TGTGCCAGCAGCTTAGACGGCAGGGGGTGGGAGACCCAGTACTTC. This gives the protein CASSLDGRGWETQYF. The chain has TRBV7-2 and TRBJ2-5; 7 bases agree with TRBD1. The J segment lost 5 bases and the V segment lost 1 base, leaving 7 bases of the junction unmatched. This CDR3 has 15 amino acids. Per germline, CDR1 SGHTA and CDR2 FQGNSA. Full variable domain (rest looked up from reference TRBV7-2 and TRBJ2-5): GAGVSQSPSNKVTEKGKDVELRCDPISGHTALYWYRQSLGQGLEFLIYFQGNSAPDKSGLPSDRFSAERTGGSVSTLTIQRTQQEDSAVYLCASSLDGRGWETQYFGPGTRLLVL.

This clonotype was detected only once. A junction boundary mismatches the germline segment, possibly from a read error. The chain is built from TRBV24-1 and TRBJ2-5; the match to TRBD2 covers 7 bases. Per the germline V gene, CDR1 is KGHDR and CDR2 is SFDVKD. The CDR3 totals 17 residues. CDR3 sequence reads: CASSYPETRESGETQYF. The CDR3 DNA follows: TGTGCCAGCAGTTACCCCGAAACGCGGGAGTCAGGAGAGACCCAGTACTTC.

The chain links TRBV7-9 to TRBJ1-4; D is ambiguous. Looked up from germline, CDR1 is SEHNR and CDR2 is FQNEAQ (reference sequence). The CDR3 is 14 amino acids. V was cut by 4 bases and J by 1 base, with 7 bases left in between. CDR3 nucleotides: TGTGCCAGCAGCTCGAGAGAAACTAATGAAAAACTGTTTTTT. It is translated as CASSSRETNEKLFF.

The rearrangement joins TRBV19 to TRBJ2-6, with no clear D. V lost 6 bases and J 0 bases, leaving 12 bases between the germline ends. The CDR3 is made up of 16 amino acids. Germline CDR1 is LNHDA and CDR2 is SQIVND (reference sequence). The CDR3 loop reads CASSYSPTSGANVLTF. The CDR3 DNA reads as TGTGCCAGTAGCTACAGTCCTACCTCTGGGGCCAACGTCCTGACTTTC.

In this sample, this clonotype turned up many times. V is TRBV7-9 and J is TRBJ2-3, with 8 positions matching TRBD2. Looked up from germline, CDR1 is SEHNR and CDR2 is FQNEAQ (reference sequence). This CDR3 is 16 amino acids long. The V and J ends lost 5 bases and 0 bases, in that order; junction bases with no gene match: 7. CDR3 residues: CASSPRGLGSTDTQYF. The CDR3, as DNA: TGTGCCAGCAGCCCCAGGGGACTAGGGAGCACAGATACGCAGTATTTT.

In the case of this clonotype: One end of the junction varies from germline; a read error may be responsible. The chain is built from TRBV12-3 or TRBV12-4 and TRBJ1-1; tentative D call: TRBD1 (5 bases). The CDR3 has 16 residues. As DNA, the CDR3 is TGTGCCAGCAGTTTACGCCACAATGCAGGGAACGCTGAAGCTTTCTTT. Its protein is CASSLRHNAGNAEAFF.

This chain connects TRBV7-2 to TRBJ2-1; D is undetermined. Germline V gene lookup returns CDR1 SGHTA and CDR2 FQGNSA. Trimming stripped 7 bases from V and 7 bases from J, with 5 bases between. The length of the CDR3 is 10 residues. The CDR3 DNA follows: TGTGCCAGCACGGCTAATGAGCAGTTCTTC. Translated, it gives CASTANEQFF.

The sample holds many counts of this clonotype. The rearrangement joins TRBV9 to TRBJ2-7, with D perhaps TRBD1 (5 bases). Trimming removed 4 bases at V and 1 base at J, with 12 bases between. Germline CDR1 is SGDLS and CDR2 is YYNGEE. The CDR3 length is 14 residues. CDR3 bases: TGTGCCAGCAGCATCCAGACAGATTCCTACGAGCAGTACTTC. It is translated as CASSIQTDSYEQYF.

The rearrangement joins TRBV24-1 to TRBJ2-3; 8 bases fit TRBD2. The J segment lost 2 bases and the V segment lost 6 bases, leaving 3 bases of the junction unmatched. In germline, CDR1 is KGHDR, CDR2 SFDVKD. The CDR3 spans 14 residues. CDR3 coding DNA: TGTGCCACCAGTCTTAGCGGGGACACAGATACGCAGTATTTT. Translation: CATSLSGDTDTQYF.

This clonotype came up many times. The chain recombines TRBV6-5 with TRBJ2-7; D gene uncertain. The CDR3 consists of 17 residues. The V gene's germline CDR1 is MNHEY and CDR2 SVGAGI. The V end lost 7 bases, the J end lost 2 bases, and 24 bases lay between the germline ends. CDR3 sequence reads: CASTPWGEIVNPYEQYF. The CDR3 nucleotides read TGTGCCAGCACCCCATGGGGTGAAATTGTGAACCCCTACGAGCAGTACTTC.

This clonotype was seen repeatedly, ten times or more. This chain uses TRBV6-1 with TRBJ2-7, with a weak D call TRBD2 (5 bases). The V gene's germline CDR1 is MNHNS and CDR2 SASEGT. V gave up 2 bases and J gave up 9 bases, with 17 bases separating them. The CDR3 contains 14 residues. CDR3 in amino acids: CASSESGTFGGQYF. CDR3 sequence (DNA): TGTGCCAGCAGTGAATCCGGCACATTCGGAGGGCAGTACTTC.

The chain is built from TRBV7-9 and TRBJ2-7; 7 bases align to TRBD2. The J segment lost 2 bases and the V segment lost 8 bases, leaving 3 bases of the junction unmatched. CDR1 and CDR2 (germline): SEHNR, FQNEAQ (reference sequence). The CDR3 sequence is 12 residues long. The chain's CDR3 is CASGGTTYEQYF. As DNA, the CDR3 is TGTGCCAGCGGGGGGACTACCTACGAGCAGTACTTC.

This clonotype occurred many times. The chain carries TRBV6-1 and TRBJ1-5, with D tentatively TRBD1 (5 bases). The length of the CDR3 is 14 residues. Between the trimmed V and J ends, which lost 6 bases and 3 bases, there was a span of 12 bases. The germline V gene encodes CDR1 MNHNS and CDR2 SASEGT. CDR3 in DNA: TGTGCCAGCAGGAGACATGGGGCCAATCAGCCCCAGCATTTT. Amino acids: CASRRHGANQPQHF.

The chain has TRBV11-3 and TRBJ2-5; D is undetermined. Germline assignment: CDR1 SGHNT and CDR2 YENEEA. V was cut by 6 bases and J by 2 bases, with 10 bases left in between. The CDR3 is 13 amino acids. This CDR3 is CASRQRLQETQYF. CDR3 bases: TGTGCCAGCAGACAAAGATTACAAGAGACCCAGTACTTC. Full variable domain (remainder filled in from reference TRBV11-3 and TRBJ2-5): EAGVVQSPRYKIIEKKQPVAFWCNPISGHNTLYWYLQNLGQGPELLIRYENEEAVDDSQLPKDRFSAERLKGVDSTLKIQPAELGDSAVYLCASRQRLQETQYFGPGTRLLVL.